This T cell receptor beta chain was identified in a study of blood T cell repertoires in COVID-19. Whole-study context: In each case, the material was cDNA or gDNA derived from T cells, B-cell-depleted T cells, or PBMCs.

Germline CDR1 and CDR2: SGHTA and FQGNSA. This CDR3 has 15 residues. V lost 5 bases and J lost 3, with 13 bases in between. Authors' methods: Estimated nucleated cell counts came from reference gene primer amplification. Sequencing used immunoSEQ multiplex PCR; TCRdb keeps in-frame clones, though not all of them. The DNA was the basis for D and trimming; V, J and clone size are from that table. Of fewer than 45,000 clones in the sample, about 89% were seen once. Sequencing was carried out using peripheral blood. The receptor comes from an elderly man with active COVID-19. J is TRBJ1-4 and V is TRBV7-2, with D perhaps matching TRBD1 (6 bases). The CDR3 DNA reads as TGTGCCAGCAGCATTCAGGGGATCTCTAATGAAAAACTGTTTTTT. This translates into CASSIQGISNEKLFF.